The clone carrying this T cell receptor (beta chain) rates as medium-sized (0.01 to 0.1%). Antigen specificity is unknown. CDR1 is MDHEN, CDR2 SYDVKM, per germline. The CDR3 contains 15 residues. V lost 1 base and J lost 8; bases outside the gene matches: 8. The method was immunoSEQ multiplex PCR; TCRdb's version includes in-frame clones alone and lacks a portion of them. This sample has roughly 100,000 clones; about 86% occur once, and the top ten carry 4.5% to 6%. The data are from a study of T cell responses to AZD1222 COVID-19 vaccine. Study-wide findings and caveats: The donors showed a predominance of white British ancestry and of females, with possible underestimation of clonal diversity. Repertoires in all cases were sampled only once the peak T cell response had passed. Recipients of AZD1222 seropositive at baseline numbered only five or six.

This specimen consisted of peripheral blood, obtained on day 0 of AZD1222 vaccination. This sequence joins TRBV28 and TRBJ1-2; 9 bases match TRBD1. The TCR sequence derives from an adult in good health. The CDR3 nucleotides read TGTGCCAGCAGTTTATCACAGGGGGCTGGTTACGGCTACACCTTC. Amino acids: CASSLSQGAGYGYTF.